A few counts support the clone carrying this T cell receptor beta chain. These data are taken from a study of cytomegalovirus exposure and HLA in healthy donors. Study in general: Earlier findings included approximately 120 million unique TCR beta sequences obtained from about 180 million T cells.

Healthy donors of bone marrow made up the group. Unrecorded for this donor was the CMV serostatus. The CDR3 spans 13 residues. The germline V and J ends were trimmed by 3 bases and 0 bases, with 5 bases remaining between them. CDR1 and CDR2 (germline): MNHNS, SASEGT. Researchers ran the PCR with 60 Vbeta and 13 Jbeta primers. The data were produced by immunoSEQ multiplex PCR, yet TCRdb's version contains in-frame clones alone and is incomplete. The repertoire has about 130,000 clones, roughly 75% of them found once; the top ten carry about 4.5%. The chain carries TRBV6-1 and TRBJ1-1; D unclear. This clonotype was obtained from a man aged 25 to 40 in good health. The sequencing sample was made of PBMCs. Here the CDR3 reads CASSDNMNTEAFF. In nucleotides, the CDR3 is TGTGCCAGCAGTGACAACATGAACACTGAAGCTTTCTTT.